These 20 T cell receptor beta chains came from one sample sequenced in a study of neoadjuvant anti-PD-1 for oral cavity cancer (dated by TCRdb to the early 2020s). The library was prepared using the immunoSEQ multiplex PCR assay. Imported from immuneACCESS, the table was reduced by TCRdb to in-frame sequences with V and J called. These copies leave out some clones; in studies compared against another copy, an unresolved V gene accounts for under half, and the cause of the remainder is not known. Counted in this sample were approximately 13,000 clones; around three quarters of them appeared once. The ten largest clones capture 3.2% of the sample. What this sample's time point label stands for: after neoadjuvant nivolumab, at surgical resection. This specimen was PBMCs, taken after nivolumab (anti-PD-1) treatment. These receptors all stem from a person aged 35-79 years with oral cavity squamous cell carcinoma.

This chain connects TRBV11-2 to TRBJ2-7; 12 bases are a match to TRBD1. The junction had 17 bases not matched to a gene; V was cut back by 0 bases and J by 5 bases. Germline V gives CDR1 SGHAT, CDR2 FQNNGV. The CDR3 totals 20 residues. The CDR3 loop is CASSLEGQGALLAGYHEQYF. The CDR3 DNA is TGTGCCAGCAGCTTAGAGGGACAGGGGGCTTTACTAGCGGGATACCACGAGCAGTACTTC.

This clone is a singleton in its sample. The chain joins TRBV29-1 to TRBJ2-5; D is perhaps TRBD1 or TRBD2 (5 bases each). Germline V CDR1 and CDR2: SQVTM, ANQGSEA. The CDR3 contains 15 residues. Trimming cost V 0 bases and J 4 bases, with 15 bases left between them. In nucleotides, the CDR3 is TGCAGCGTTGAAGATCCCCTTCAGGGACGAGAGACCCAGTACTTC. Protein product: CSVEDPLQGRETQYF.

The rearrangement uses TRBV2 and TRBJ1-5; a possible D gene is TRBD1 (6 bases). The CDR3 has 14 amino acids. Germline CDR1 and CDR2: SNHLY and FYNNEI. Trimming stripped 6 bases from V and 4 bases from J, with 13 bases between. The CDR3 DNA follows: TGTGCCAGCAGGGAACAGGGTTTTAATCAGCCCCAGCATTTT. The encoded protein is CASREQGFNQPQHF. Together with reference TRBV2 and TRBJ1-5, the CDR3 gives the full variable domain: EPEVTQTPSHQVTQMGQEVILRCVPISNHLYFYWYRQILGQKVEFLVSFYNNEISEKSEIFDDQFSVERPDGSNFTLKIRSTKLEDSAMYFCASREQGFNQPQHFGDGTRLSIL.

The table lists this clone with a few counts. The rearrangement uses TRBV4-2 and TRBJ1-2; no clear D. V was cut by 0 bases and J by 2 bases, with 10 bases left in between. This CDR3 is 15 amino acids long. Germline V gives CDR1 LGHNA, CDR2 YNFKEQ. CDR3 nucleotides: TGTGCCAGCAGCCAAGATTCGGCCAGCAACTATGGCTACACCTTC. Residues: CASSQDSASNYGYTF.

Here the CDR3 DNA reads TGCAGTGCCGAATGGACTAATGGCTACACCTTC. Translated, it gives CSAEWTNGYTF. V is TRBV20-1 and J is TRBJ1-2; no reliable D call. The length of the CDR3 is 11 residues. Between the trimmed V and J ends, which lost 6 bases and 6 bases, there was a span of 11 bases. The germline CDR1 and CDR2 sequences are DFQATT and SNEGSKA (reference sequence).

The rearrangement links TRBV5-1 to TRBJ2-7; D might be TRBD2 (6 bases). This CDR3 contains 15 residues. V lost 3 bases and J lost 6, with 19 bases in between. Per the germline V gene, CDR1 is SGHRS and CDR2 is YFSETQ. The CDR3 reads CASSSVVSGVGEQYF. The CDR3 DNA sequence: TGCGCCAGCAGCTCGGTCGTCTCGGGAGTCGGCGAGCAGTACTTC.

This chain joins TRBV7-6 and TRBJ1-5; D remains ambiguous. CDR1 is SGHVS, CDR2 FNYEAQ, per germline. Deletions cut 1 base from V and 5 bases from J, with 6 bases between. The CDR3 length is 13 residues. CDR3 loop: CASSLGFDQPQHF. CDR3 bases: TGTGCCAGCAGCTTAGGTTTTGATCAGCCCCAGCATTTT. The entire variable domain, with the rest obtained from reference TRBV7-6 and TRBJ1-5, is as follows: GAGVSQSPRYKVTKRGQDVALRCDPISGHVSLYWYRQALGQGPEFLTYFNYEAQQDKSGLPNDRFSAERPEGSISTLTIQRTEQRDSAMYRCASSLGFDQPQHFGDGTRLSIL.

This chain links TRBV5-4 with TRBJ2-3, with D uncertain. The CDR3 is made up of 12 amino acids. In germline, CDR1 is SGHNT, CDR2 YYREEE (reference sequence). V was cut by 4 bases and J by 2 bases, with 5 bases left in between. CDR3 bases: TGTGCCAGCAGCCCCTACACAGATACGCAGTATTTT. Translated, it gives CASSPYTDTQYF.

The rearrangement joins TRBV29-1 to TRBJ2-5; D unclear. Germline V gene sequence: CDR1 SQVTM, CDR2 ANQGSEA. CDR3 size: 12 residues. V was cut by 2 bases and J by 0 bases, with 4 bases left in between. The CDR3 is CSVEMYQETQYF. As DNA, the CDR3 is TGCAGCGTTGAAATGTACCAAGAGACCCAGTACTTC.

The chain combines TRBV20-1 with TRBJ2-5, with D possibly matching TRBD1 (5 bases). The J call is doubtful: the DNA matches TRBJ2-7 better. CDR1 is DFQATT, CDR2 SNEGSKA, per germline (reference sequence). This CDR3 contains 11 residues. The CDR3 loop reads CSAREGHEQYF. Here the CDR3 DNA reads TGCAGTGCTAGAGAGGGGCACGAGCAGTACTTC.

This clone was detected only once. The CDR3 protein is CASSYFPGQGANEQFF. As DNA, the CDR3 is TGTGCCAGCAGTTACTTTCCGGGACAGGGGGCCAATGAGCAGTTCTTC. The chain joins TRBV6-5 to TRBJ2-1, with 12 bases that match TRBD1. V was clipped by 1 base and J by 6 bases; unmatched bases: 4. The CDR3 runs to 16 residues. CDR1 is MNHEY and CDR2 is SVGAGI in the germline V gene.

This clone was counted only a few times. The chain is built from TRBV30 and TRBJ1-1, with D hard to call. CDR3 length: 13 residues. The germline V gene has CDR1 GTSNPN and CDR2 SVGIG (reference sequence). V lost 2 bases, J lost 2 bases, and 9 bases lay in between. This CDR3 reads CAWSPGTNTEAFF. In nucleotides, the CDR3 is TGTGCCTGGAGTCCGGGAACCAACACTGAAGCTTTCTTT.

The V and J genes are TRBV19 and TRBJ1-2, with a weak D call TRBD1 (6 bases). The CDR3 extends over 15 amino acids. The V gene lost 8 bases and the J gene lost 3 bases, with 19 bases spanning the gap. Germline V gene data show CDR1 as LNHDA and CDR2 as SQIVND (reference sequence). Written as DNA, the CDR3 is TGTGCCAGTGGCAAAGGGGGGGATTTCTACTATGGCTACACCTTC. This sequence encodes CASGKGGDFYYGYTF.

The chain is built from TRBV6-5 and TRBJ2-2; D is possibly TRBD2 (5 bases). V dropped 2 bases and J dropped 5 bases, with 12 bases sitting between them. CDR3 length: 15 amino acids. Germline V gives CDR1 MNHEY, CDR2 SVGAGI. The DNA of the CDR3 is TGTGCCAGCAGTTACCTTAGCGTCAGTACCGGGGAGCTGTTTTTT. This sequence encodes CASSYLSVSTGELFF.

CDR3 bases: TGTGCCAGCAGTGTAGGGCGCAGCACTGAAGCTTTCTTT. Translated, it gives CASSVGRSTEAFF. This sequence joins TRBV2 and TRBJ1-1, with unresolved D. Trimming took off 4 bases at V and 4 bases at J, with 10 bases between the two ends. CDR3 length: 13 residues. Germline loops: CDR1 SNHLY, CDR2 FYNNEI.

The chain uses TRBV2 and TRBJ2-7; D is unclear. The CDR3 sequence is 14 residues long. The V end lost 0 bases, the J end lost 2 bases, and 8 bases lay between the germline ends. Germline values: CDR1 SNHLY, CDR2 FYNNEI. In DNA, the CDR3 is TGTGCCAGCAGTGAAGCCAACAGAGCCTACGAGCAGTACTTC. Translating gives CASSEANRAYEQYF.

The chain uses TRBV30 and TRBJ2-3; D unresolved. This CDR3 has 12 amino acids. Germline CDR1 reads GTSNPN; CDR2 reads SVGIG (reference sequence). Trimming took off 7 bases at V and 5 bases at J, with 13 bases between the two ends. The CDR3 DNA sequence: TGTGCCTCAACTTTTCTACGAGATACGCAGTATTTT. Translating it yields CASTFLRDTQYF.

This chain joins TRBV2 and TRBJ2-1; either TRBD1 or TRBD2 may fit D (6 bases each). The CDR3 totals 12 residues. The germline V and J ends were trimmed by 5 bases and 7 bases, with 9 bases remaining between them. Germline V CDR1 and CDR2: SNHLY, FYNNEI. CDR3 sequence (DNA): TGTGCCAGCAGTCTAGGGGGGAATGAGCAGTTCTTC. Protein sequence: CASSLGGNEQFF.

The chain joins TRBV9 to TRBJ2-2; 8 positions agree with TRBD2. There are 15 residues in the CDR3. Germline values: CDR1 SGDLS, CDR2 YYNGEE. V was clipped by 8 bases and J by 3 bases; unmatched bases: 9. CDR3 amino acids: CASHRSSGYTGELFF. As DNA, the CDR3 is TGTGCCAGTCACAGATCTAGCGGGTACACCGGGGAGCTGTTTTTT.

The V gene is TRBV6-5, the J gene TRBJ1-4; D is perhaps TRBD1 (6 bases). Germline V gene sequence: CDR1 MNHEY, CDR2 SVGAGI. V was clipped by 6 bases and J by 3 bases, with 11 bases between them. The CDR3 runs 14 residues. CDR3: CASRFDRSNEKLFF. The CDR3 DNA reads TGTGCCAGCAGATTCGACAGGTCTAATGAAAAACTGTTTTTT.